Listed below are T cell receptor beta chains from one sample, sequenced in a study of blood T cell repertoires in COVID-19. Produced via immunoSEQ multiplex PCR; TCRdb's table is partial and in-frame only. The sample gives more than 150,000 clones, around 85% of which show up once; about 13% is in the top ten. The source material was peripheral blood. The source of these receptors is a man aged 45 to 65 who had recovered from COVID-19. Both conserved end residues are part of each CDR3. Each record gives: CDR3 protein, CDR3 DNA, J gene, clone size, CDR3 length, D gene, V gene. A D gene is named only where the DNA matches it firmly. Expanded clones get a size class; other rows say once, few or many, or leave the size out.

cdr3_aa: CASSVAFRGTGVEQFF; cdr3_nt: TGTGCCAGCAGCGTAGCGTTTCGGGGGACAGGGGTTGAGCAGTTCTTC; j_call: TRBJ2-1; clone_size: -; cdr3_length: 16; d_call: TRBD1; v_call: TRBV9
cdr3_aa: CASSLFARGNEKLFF; cdr3_nt: TGTGCCAGCAGCTTATTTGCCAGGGGTAATGAAAAACTGTTTTTT; j_call: TRBJ1-4; clone_size: -; cdr3_length: 15; d_call: -; v_call: TRBV7-2
cdr3_aa: CASSVEFSGSGETQYF; cdr3_nt: TGTGCCAGCAGCGTAGAGTTTAGCGGGAGTGGGGAGACCCAGTACTTC; j_call: TRBJ2-5; clone_size: once; cdr3_length: 16; d_call: TRBD2; v_call: TRBV9
cdr3_aa: CAWSSGGLYEQYF; cdr3_nt: TGTGCCTGGAGTTCAGGGGGACTCTACGAGCAGTACTTC; j_call: TRBJ2-7; clone_size: -; cdr3_length: 13; d_call: -; v_call: TRBV30
cdr3_aa: CASSLRGGDEQYF; cdr3_nt: TGTGCCAGCAGTTTAAGGGGAGGTGATGAGCAGTACTTC; j_call: TRBJ2-7; clone_size: -; cdr3_length: 13; d_call: -; v_call: TRBV28
cdr3_aa: CASSLAPLAGANNEQFF; cdr3_nt: TGCGCCAGCAGCTTGGCCCCTCTAGCGGGAGCTAACAATGAGCAGTTCTTC; j_call: TRBJ2-1; clone_size: few; cdr3_length: 17; d_call: TRBD2; v_call: TRBV5-1
cdr3_aa: CASSRGTDYGYTF; cdr3_nt: TGTGCCAGCTCTCGGGGGACGGACTATGGCTACACCTTC; j_call: TRBJ1-2; clone_size: many; cdr3_length: 13; d_call: -; v_call: TRBV18
cdr3_aa: CASSLRGRANEQYF; cdr3_nt: TGTGCCAGCAGCTTACGCGGGAGGGCGAACGAGCAGTACTTC; j_call: TRBJ2-7; clone_size: once; cdr3_length: 14; d_call: TRBD2; v_call: TRBV7-2
cdr3_aa: CASSKDRIHEQFF; cdr3_nt: TGTGCCAGCAGCAAAGACAGGATTCATGAGCAGTTCTTC; j_call: TRBJ2-1; clone_size: -; cdr3_length: 13; d_call: -; v_call: TRBV21-1
cdr3_aa: CASSQERGSYEQYF; cdr3_nt: TGCGCCAGCAGCCAAGAAAGGGGTTCCTACGAGCAGTACTTC; j_call: TRBJ2-7; clone_size: -; cdr3_length: 14; d_call: -; v_call: TRBV4-3
cdr3_aa: CATSRRGPYEKLFF; cdr3_nt: TGTGCCACCAGCAGACGAGGGCCTTATGAAAAACTGTTTTTT; j_call: TRBJ1-4; clone_size: -; cdr3_length: 14; d_call: -; v_call: TRBV15
cdr3_aa: CASSNPPYPGPYTEAFF; cdr3_nt: TGTGCCAGCAGCAACCCCCCGTACCCTGGGCCCTACACTGAAGCTTTCTTT; j_call: TRBJ1-1; clone_size: -; cdr3_length: 17; d_call: -; v_call: TRBV21-1
cdr3_aa: CSASATGTSRTYEQYF; cdr3_nt: TGCAGTGCTAGTGCAACCGGGACTAGCAGAACCTACGAGCAGTACTTC; j_call: TRBJ2-7; clone_size: many; cdr3_length: 16; d_call: TRBD2; v_call: TRBV20-1
cdr3_aa: CASSLGGASGISNEQFF; cdr3_nt: TGCGCCAGCAGCTTGGGAGGTGCTAGCGGCATCTCCAATGAGCAGTTCTTC; j_call: TRBJ2-1; clone_size: -; cdr3_length: 17; d_call: TRBD2; v_call: TRBV5-1
cdr3_aa: CASSVLGHVNTEAFF; cdr3_nt: TGTGCCAGCAGCGTATTAGGACATGTTAACACTGAAGCTTTCTTT; j_call: TRBJ1-1; clone_size: -; cdr3_length: 15; d_call: -; v_call: TRBV9
cdr3_aa: CASSESGRNYNEQFF; cdr3_nt: TGTGCCAGCAGCGAGAGCGGGAGAAATTACAATGAGCAGTTCTTC; j_call: TRBJ2-1; clone_size: -; cdr3_length: 15; d_call: TRBD2; v_call: TRBV9
cdr3_aa: CAWSRGGPYNEQFF; cdr3_nt: TGTGCCTGGAGTAGGGGAGGACCTTACAATGAGCAGTTCTTC; j_call: TRBJ2-1; clone_size: -; cdr3_length: 14; d_call: -; v_call: TRBV30
cdr3_aa: CASSPGTGGYQETQYF; cdr3_nt: TGCGCCAGCAGCCCTGGGACAGGGGGGTACCAAGAGACCCAGTACTTC; j_call: TRBJ2-5; clone_size: once; cdr3_length: 16; d_call: TRBD1; v_call: TRBV5-1
cdr3_aa: CASSLSGATDTQYF; cdr3_nt: TGTGCCAGCAGCTTAAGCGGGGCCACAGATACGCAGTATTTT; j_call: TRBJ2-3; clone_size: -; cdr3_length: 14; d_call: -; v_call: TRBV7-3
cdr3_aa: CSVVDPSGIYEQYF; cdr3_nt: TGCAGCGTTGTTGACCCTAGCGGGATCTACGAGCAGTACTTC; j_call: TRBJ2-7; clone_size: few; cdr3_length: 14; d_call: TRBD2; v_call: TRBV29-1